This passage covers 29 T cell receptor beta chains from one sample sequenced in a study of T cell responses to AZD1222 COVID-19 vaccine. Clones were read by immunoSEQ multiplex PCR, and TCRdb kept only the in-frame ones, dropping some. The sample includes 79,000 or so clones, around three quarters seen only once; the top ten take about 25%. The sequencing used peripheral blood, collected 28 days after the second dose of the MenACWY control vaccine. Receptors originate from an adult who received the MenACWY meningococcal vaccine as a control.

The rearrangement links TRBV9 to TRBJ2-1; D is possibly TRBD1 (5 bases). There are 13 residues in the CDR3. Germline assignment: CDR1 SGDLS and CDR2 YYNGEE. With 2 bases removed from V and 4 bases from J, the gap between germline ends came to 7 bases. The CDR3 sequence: CASSVTGYNEQFF. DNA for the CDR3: TGTGCCAGCAGCGTTACAGGATACAATGAGCAGTTCTTC. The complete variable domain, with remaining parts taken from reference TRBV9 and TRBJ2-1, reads DSGVTQTPKHLITATGQRVTLRCSPRSGDLSVYWYQQSLDQGLQFLIQYYNGEERAKGNILERFSAQQFPDLHSELNLSSLELGDSALYFCASSVTGYNEQFFGPGTRLTVL.

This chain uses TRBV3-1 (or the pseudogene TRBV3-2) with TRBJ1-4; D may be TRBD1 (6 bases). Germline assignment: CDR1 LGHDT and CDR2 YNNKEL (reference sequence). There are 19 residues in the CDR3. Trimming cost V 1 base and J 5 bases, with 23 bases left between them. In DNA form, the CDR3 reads TGTGCCAGCAGCCAAGCGCCCTTCTTAACAGGGCGGGAAAATGAAAAACTGTTTTTT. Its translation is CASSQAPFLTGRENEKLFF.

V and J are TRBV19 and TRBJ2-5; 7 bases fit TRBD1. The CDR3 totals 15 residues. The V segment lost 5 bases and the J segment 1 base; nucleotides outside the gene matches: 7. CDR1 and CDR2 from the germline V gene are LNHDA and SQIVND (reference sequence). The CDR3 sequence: CASSVQGLSQETQYF. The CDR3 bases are TGTGCCAGTAGTGTACAGGGGTTAAGCCAAGAGACCCAGTACTTC.

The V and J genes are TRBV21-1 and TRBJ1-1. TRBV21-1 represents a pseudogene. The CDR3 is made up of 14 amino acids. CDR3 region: CARLDGQGGTEAFF. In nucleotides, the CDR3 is TGTGCCCGACTAGACGGTCAGGGGGGGACTGAAGCTTTCTTT.

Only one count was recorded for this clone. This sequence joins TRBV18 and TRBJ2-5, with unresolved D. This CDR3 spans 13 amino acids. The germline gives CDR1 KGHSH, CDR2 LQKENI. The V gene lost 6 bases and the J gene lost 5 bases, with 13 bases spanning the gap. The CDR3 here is CASSPPGLETQYF. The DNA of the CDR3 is TGTGCCAGCTCTCCGCCAGGTCTGGAGACCCAGTACTTC.

DNA of the CDR3: TGTGCCAGCAGTAACGGCTTTGTGGGCTTGGAGACCCAGTACTTC. Translation: CASSNGFVGLETQYF. The gene calls are TRBV27 and TRBJ2-5; D is uncertain. From germline, CDR1 is MNHEY and CDR2 SMNVEV (reference sequence). The CDR3 contains 15 residues. V shed 5 bases and J shed 5 bases, with 18 bases lying between them.

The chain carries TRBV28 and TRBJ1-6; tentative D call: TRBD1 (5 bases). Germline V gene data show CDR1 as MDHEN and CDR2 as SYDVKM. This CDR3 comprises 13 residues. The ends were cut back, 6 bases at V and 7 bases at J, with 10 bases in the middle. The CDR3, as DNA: TGTGCCAGCAGAAGGCGGGACAATTCACCCCTCCACTTT. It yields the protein CASRRRDNSPLHF.

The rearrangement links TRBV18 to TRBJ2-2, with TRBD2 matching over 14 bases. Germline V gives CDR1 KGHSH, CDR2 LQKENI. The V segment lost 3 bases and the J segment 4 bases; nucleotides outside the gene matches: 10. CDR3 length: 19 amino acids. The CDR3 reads CASSPLSTSGGARTGELFF. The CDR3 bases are TGTGCCAGCTCACCCCTCTCGACTAGCGGGGGGGCGCGCACCGGGGAGCTGTTTTTT.

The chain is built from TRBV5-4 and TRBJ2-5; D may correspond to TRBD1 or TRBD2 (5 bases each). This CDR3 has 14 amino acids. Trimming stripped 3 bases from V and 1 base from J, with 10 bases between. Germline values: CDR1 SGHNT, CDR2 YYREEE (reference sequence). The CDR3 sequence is CASSSAGTQETQYF. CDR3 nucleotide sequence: TGTGCCAGCAGCTCGGCCGGGACCCAAGAGACCCAGTACTTC.

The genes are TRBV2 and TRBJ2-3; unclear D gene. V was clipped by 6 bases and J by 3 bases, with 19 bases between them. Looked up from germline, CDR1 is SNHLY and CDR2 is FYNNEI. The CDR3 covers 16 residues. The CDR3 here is CASSLSRPPSTDTQYF. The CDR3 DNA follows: TGTGCCAGCAGCCTATCGAGGCCACCCTCTACAGATACGCAGTATTTT.

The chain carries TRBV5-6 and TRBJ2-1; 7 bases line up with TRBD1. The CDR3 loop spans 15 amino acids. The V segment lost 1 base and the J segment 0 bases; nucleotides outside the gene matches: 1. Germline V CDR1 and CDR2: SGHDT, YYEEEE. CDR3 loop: CASSLRGPSYNEQFF. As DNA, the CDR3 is TGTGCCAGCAGCTTGAGGGGGCCCTCCTACAATGAGCAGTTCTTC.

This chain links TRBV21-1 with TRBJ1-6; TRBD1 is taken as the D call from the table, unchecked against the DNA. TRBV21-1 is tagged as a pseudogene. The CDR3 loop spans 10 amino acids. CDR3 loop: CASSIGTAHF. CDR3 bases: TGTGCCAGCAGCATAGGGACAGCCCACTTT.

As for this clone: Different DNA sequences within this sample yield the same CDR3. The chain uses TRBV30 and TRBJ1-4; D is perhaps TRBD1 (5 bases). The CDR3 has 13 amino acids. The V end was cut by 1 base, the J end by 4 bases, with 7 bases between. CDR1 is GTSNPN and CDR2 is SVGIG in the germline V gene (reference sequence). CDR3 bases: TGTGCCTGGAGTGGGCAGGGTAATGAAAAACTGTTTTTT. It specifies CAWSGQGNEKLFF.

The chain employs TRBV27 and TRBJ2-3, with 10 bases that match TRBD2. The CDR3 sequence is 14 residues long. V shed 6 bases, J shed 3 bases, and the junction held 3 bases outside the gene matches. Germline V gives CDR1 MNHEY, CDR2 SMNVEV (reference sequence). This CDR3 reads CASRVTSGTDTQYF. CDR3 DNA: TGTGCCAGCAGAGTGACTAGCGGGACAGATACGCAGTATTTT.

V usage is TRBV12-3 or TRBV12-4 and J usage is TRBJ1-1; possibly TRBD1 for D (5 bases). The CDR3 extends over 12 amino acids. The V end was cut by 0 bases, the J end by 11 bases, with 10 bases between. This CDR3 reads CASSLAHGDAFF. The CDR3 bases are TGTGCCAGCAGTTTAGCCCATGGGGACGCTTTCTTT.

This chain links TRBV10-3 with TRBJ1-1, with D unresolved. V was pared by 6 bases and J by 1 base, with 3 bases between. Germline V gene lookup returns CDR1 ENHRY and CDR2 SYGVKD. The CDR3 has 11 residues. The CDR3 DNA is TGTGCCATCAGGGCGAACACTGAAGCTTTCTTT. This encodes CAIRANTEAFF.

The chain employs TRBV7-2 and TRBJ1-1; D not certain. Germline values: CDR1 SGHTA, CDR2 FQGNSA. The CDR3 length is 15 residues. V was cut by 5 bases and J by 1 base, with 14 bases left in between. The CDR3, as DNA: TGTGCCAGCAGCCACAGAGTAGGCCCGAACACTGAAGCTTTCTTT. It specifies CASSHRVGPNTEAFF.

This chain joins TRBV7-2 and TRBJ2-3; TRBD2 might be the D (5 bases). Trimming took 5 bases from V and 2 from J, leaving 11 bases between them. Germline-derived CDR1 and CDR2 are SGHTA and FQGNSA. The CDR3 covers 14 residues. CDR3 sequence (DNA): TGTGCCAGCAGCCCCGGACTCGCCACAGATACGCAGTATTTT. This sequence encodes CASSPGLATDTQYF.

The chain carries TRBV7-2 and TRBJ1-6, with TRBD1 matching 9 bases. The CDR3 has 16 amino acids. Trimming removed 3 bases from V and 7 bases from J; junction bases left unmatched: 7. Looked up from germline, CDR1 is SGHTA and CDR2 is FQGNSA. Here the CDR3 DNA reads TGTGCCAGCAGCTTTACTTCGGACAGGGGAAATTCACCCCTCCACTTT. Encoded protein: CASSFTSDRGNSPLHF.

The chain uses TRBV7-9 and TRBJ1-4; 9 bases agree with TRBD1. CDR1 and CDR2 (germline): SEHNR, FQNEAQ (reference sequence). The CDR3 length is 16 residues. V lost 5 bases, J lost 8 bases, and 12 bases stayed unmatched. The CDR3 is CASSHFWDRDEEKLFF. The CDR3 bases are TGTGCCAGCAGCCATTTTTGGGACAGGGATGAAGAAAAACTGTTTTTT.

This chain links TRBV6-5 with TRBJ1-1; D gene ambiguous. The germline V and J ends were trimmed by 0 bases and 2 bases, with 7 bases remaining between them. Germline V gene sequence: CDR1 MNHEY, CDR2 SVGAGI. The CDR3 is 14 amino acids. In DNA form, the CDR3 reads TGTGCCAGCAGTTACTCCGGCGGTAACACTGAAGCTTTCTTT. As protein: CASSYSGGNTEAFF.

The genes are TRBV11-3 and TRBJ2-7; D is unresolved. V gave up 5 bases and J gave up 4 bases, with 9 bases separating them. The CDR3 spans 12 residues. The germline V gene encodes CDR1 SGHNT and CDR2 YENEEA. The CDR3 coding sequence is TGTGCCAGCAGCCAGGACGGTTACGAGCAGTACTTC. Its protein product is CASSQDGYEQYF.

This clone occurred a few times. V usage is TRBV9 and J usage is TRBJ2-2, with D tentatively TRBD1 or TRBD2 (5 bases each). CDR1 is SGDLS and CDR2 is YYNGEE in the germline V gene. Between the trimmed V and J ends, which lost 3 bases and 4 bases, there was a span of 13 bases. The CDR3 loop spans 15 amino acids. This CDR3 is CASSAGRMTTGELFF. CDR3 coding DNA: TGTGCCAGCAGCGCGGGACGGATGACCACCGGGGAGCTGTTTTTT.

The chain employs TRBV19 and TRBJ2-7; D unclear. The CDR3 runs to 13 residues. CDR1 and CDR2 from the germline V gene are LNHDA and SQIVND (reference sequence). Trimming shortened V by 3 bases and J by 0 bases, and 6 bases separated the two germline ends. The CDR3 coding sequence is TGTGCCAGTAGTATGGGCGCCTCCTACGAGCAGTACTTC. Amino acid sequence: CASSMGASYEQYF.

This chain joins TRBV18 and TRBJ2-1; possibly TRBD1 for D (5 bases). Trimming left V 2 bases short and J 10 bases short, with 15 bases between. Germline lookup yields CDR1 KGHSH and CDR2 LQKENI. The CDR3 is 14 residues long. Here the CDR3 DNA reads TGTGCCAGCTCACCATTGGACACGTTGGGCGAGCAGTTCTTC. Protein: CASSPLDTLGEQFF.

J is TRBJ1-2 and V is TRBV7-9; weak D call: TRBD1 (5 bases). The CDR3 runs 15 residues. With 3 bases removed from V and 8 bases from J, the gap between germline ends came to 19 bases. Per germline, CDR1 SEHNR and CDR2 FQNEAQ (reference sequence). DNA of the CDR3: TGTGCCAGCAGCTTCGACACGGGAGGGGCGCGGGGCTACACCTTC. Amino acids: CASSFDTGGARGYTF. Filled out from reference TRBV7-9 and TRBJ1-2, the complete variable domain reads DTGVSQNPRHKITKRGQNVTFRCDPISEHNRLYWYRQTLGQGPEFLTYFQNEAQLEKSRLLSDRFSAERPKGSFSTLEIQRTEQGDSAMYLCASSFDTGGARGYTFGSGTRLTVV.

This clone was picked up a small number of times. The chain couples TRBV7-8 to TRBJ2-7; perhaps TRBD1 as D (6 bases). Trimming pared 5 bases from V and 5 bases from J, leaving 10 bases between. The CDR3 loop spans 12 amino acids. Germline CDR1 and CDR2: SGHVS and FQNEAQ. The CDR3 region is CASSRTGNEQYF. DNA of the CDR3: TGTGCCAGCAGCCGTACAGGGAACGAGCAGTACTTC.

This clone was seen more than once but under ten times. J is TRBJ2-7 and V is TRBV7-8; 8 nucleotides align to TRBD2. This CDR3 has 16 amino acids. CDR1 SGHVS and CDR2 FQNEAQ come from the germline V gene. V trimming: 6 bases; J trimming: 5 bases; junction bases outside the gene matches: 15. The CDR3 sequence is CASSLNGRGVTDEQYF. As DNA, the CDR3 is TGTGCCAGCAGTCTCAACGGGCGGGGGGTTACCGACGAGCAGTACTTC. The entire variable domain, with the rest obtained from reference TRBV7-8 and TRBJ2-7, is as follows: GAGVSQSPRYKVAKRGQDVALRCDPISGHVSLFWYQQALGQGPEFLTYFQNEAQLDKSGLPSDRFFAERPEGSVSTLKIQRTQQEDSAVYLCASSLNGRGVTDEQYFGPGTRLTVT.

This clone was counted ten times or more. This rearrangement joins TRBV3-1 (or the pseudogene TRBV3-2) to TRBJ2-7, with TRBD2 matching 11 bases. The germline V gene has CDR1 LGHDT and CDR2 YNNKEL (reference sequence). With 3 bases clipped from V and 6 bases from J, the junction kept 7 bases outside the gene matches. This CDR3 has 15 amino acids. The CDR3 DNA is TGTGCCAGCAGCCAGAATACCGGGACTAGCGGCGAGCAGTACTTC. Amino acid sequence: CASSQNTGTSGEQYF.